These 31 T cell receptor beta chains were all obtained from the same sample, sequenced in a study of T cells in Graves' hyperthyroidism and ophthalmopathy. Researchers amplified the TCR beta CDR3 regions from RNA transcripts. With the HTBI primer set, the TCR CDR3 went through a first round of RT-PCR. TCRdb independently ran MiXCR on the multiplex PCR reads; one entry per CDR3 protein. The sample carries hundreds of thousands of distinct CDR3 sequences, 14% to 15% recorded once. Material: blood. The origin of the receptors is a woman in her 30s with Graves' hyperthyroidism.

In its sample, this clonotype was seen many times. This rearrangement joins TRBV18 to TRBJ2-7, with a tentative D call TRBD1 (6 bases). This CDR3 is built from 16 residues. The germline V and J ends were trimmed by 4 bases and 2 bases, with 18 bases remaining between them. CDR1 and CDR2 (germline): KGHSH, LQKENI. Here the CDR3 DNA reads TGTGCCAGCTCACTTCAAGGCAGGGGCCAAACCTACGAGCAGTACTTC. This encodes CASSLQGRGQTYEQYF.

There are many counts of this clonotype. The rearrangement joins TRBV28 to TRBJ2-3; TRBD2 matches 12 bases. J lost 4 bases, V lost 5 bases, and 4 bases had no gene match. The CDR3 spans 15 residues. The germline gives CDR1 MDHEN, CDR2 SYDVKM. CDR3 DNA sequence: TGTGCCAGCAGTACGACTAGCGGGAGACCAGATACGCAGTATTTT. Translating it yields CASSTTSGRPDTQYF.

The V and J genes are TRBV3-1 and TRBJ2-1, with D possibly being TRBD2 (6 bases). This CDR3 is built from 16 residues. Germline loops: CDR1 LGHDT, CDR2 YNNKEL (reference sequence). Trimming took 4 bases from V and 1 from J, leaving 14 bases between them. This CDR3 reads CASSLTGLLSYNEQFF. The CDR3 region has the DNA TGTGCCAGCAGCCTCACGGGACTTCTTTCCTACAATGAGCAGTTCTTC.

This chain connects TRBV2 to TRBJ2-2, with D maybe TRBD1 (5 bases). Germline-derived CDR1 and CDR2 are SNHLY and FYNNEI. The CDR3 extends over 16 amino acids. With 4 bases removed from V and 0 bases from J, the gap between germline ends came to 12 bases. As DNA, the CDR3 is TGTGCCAGCAGTGCGGTTGACAGCCCGAACACCGGGGAGCTGTTTTTT. Amino acids: CASSAVDSPNTGELFF.

The sample holds one count of this clonotype. The chain employs TRBV20-1 and TRBJ1-2; the D is unclear. Germline V gene sequence: CDR1 DFQATT, CDR2 SNEGSKA (reference sequence). Trimming cost V 3 bases and J 2 bases, with 7 bases left between them. This CDR3 is built from 12 residues. CDR3 loop: CSARSVNYGYTF. The CDR3 bases are TGCAGTGCTAGGTCGGTAAACTATGGCTACACCTTC.

This clonotype was found many times. The chain recombines TRBV28 with TRBJ1-2; D might be TRBD1 (5 bases). The CDR3 totals 13 residues. Per the germline V gene, CDR1 is MDHEN and CDR2 is SYDVKM. V dropped 7 bases and J dropped 8 bases, with 17 bases sitting between them. The CDR3 region has the DNA TGTGCCAGCACCTCAGCCGCGGGGGACGGCTACACCTTC. It encodes CASTSAAGDGYTF.

This clonotype was counted a few times. The chain employs TRBV29-1 and TRBJ2-5; 7 nucleotides align to TRBD2. Germline CDR1 and CDR2: SQVTM and ANQGSEA. The CDR3 runs 14 residues. After removal of 5 bases from V and 5 bases from J, the junction contained 11 bases not matched to a gene. The DNA of the CDR3 is TGCAGCGTTTGGAGCGGGACTGGGGGGGAGACCCAGTACTTC. It codes for CSVWSGTGGETQYF.

This clonotype has a handful of counts. This chain joins TRBV28 and TRBJ1-4, with a possible D match to TRBD1 (6 bases). From germline, CDR1 is MDHEN and CDR2 SYDVKM. The CDR3 spans 15 residues. With 6 bases removed from V and 5 bases from J, the gap between germline ends came to 16 bases. The CDR3 DNA reads TGTGCCAGCAGCGCTCCGGGACAAACAAATGAAAAACTGTTTTTT. Translation gives CASSAPGQTNEKLFF.

This rearrangement joins TRBV29-1 to TRBJ2-7, with D uncertain. Germline CDR1 SQVTM, CDR2 ANQGSEA. V lost 5 bases and J 2 bases, leaving 13 bases between the germline ends. CDR3 length: 13 amino acids. CDR3 loop: CSVQEGSPYEQYF. The CDR3 nucleotides are TGCAGCGTTCAGGAAGGTAGCCCCTACGAGCAGTACTTC.

V usage is TRBV18 and J usage is TRBJ1-5; perhaps TRBD1 as D (5 bases). V gave up 6 bases and J gave up 7 bases, with 16 bases separating them. There are 14 residues in the CDR3. Looked up from germline, CDR1 is KGHSH and CDR2 is LQKENI. The CDR3 is CASSPLARDQPQHF. In DNA form, the CDR3 reads TGTGCCAGCTCGCCGCTGGCCAGGGACCAGCCCCAGCATTTT.

V and J are TRBV9 and TRBJ2-3; the match to TRBD2 covers 8 bases. Germline values: CDR1 SGDLS, CDR2 YYNGEE. J was trimmed by 4 bases and V by 4 bases; bases with no gene match: 11. The CDR3 spans 16 residues. The CDR3 DNA follows: TGTGCCAGCAGCCCCCGGGGAGGCGGGGGGCCAGATACGCAGTATTTT. The encoded protein is CASSPRGGGGPDTQYF.

This clonotype was found many times. V gene TRBV12-3 or TRBV12-4 combines with J gene TRBJ2-5; TRBD2 matches 7 bases. J was trimmed by 5 bases and V by 5 bases; bases with no gene match: 11. The CDR3 spans 15 residues. Here the CDR3 reads CASSQRTSLGETQYF. CDR3 coding DNA: TGTGCCAGCAGTCAACGGACTAGTTTAGGGGAGACCCAGTACTTC.

There are many counts of this clonotype. V is TRBV7-9 and J is TRBJ2-1, with D perhaps TRBD2 (5 bases). From germline, CDR1 is SEHNR and CDR2 FQNEAQ (reference sequence). The CDR3 extends over 14 amino acids. V was clipped by 4 bases and J by 0 bases, with 7 bases between them. CDR3 sequence: CASSSGSSYNEQFF. The CDR3 bases are TGTGCCAGCAGCTCGGGATCCTCCTACAATGAGCAGTTCTTC.

This clonotype has at least ten counts. This chain's CDR3 is CASSQFRDTEAFF. The CDR3 DNA follows: TGTGCCAGCAGCCAATTCAGGGACACTGAAGCTTTCTTT. The chain combines TRBV3-1 with TRBJ1-1, with D maybe TRBD1 (5 bases). The germline gives CDR1 LGHDT, CDR2 YNNKEL (reference sequence). V shed 2 bases and J shed 3 bases, with 7 bases lying between them. The CDR3 is 13 amino acids.

Ten or more counts support this clonotype. This rearrangement joins TRBV15 to TRBJ1-5, with 7 bases matching TRBD1. The germline gives CDR1 LNHNV, CDR2 YYDKDF (reference sequence). Trimming removed 5 bases from V and 7 bases from J; junction bases left unmatched: 8. The CDR3 totals 14 residues. The CDR3 loop is CATSLVTGEQPQHF. CDR3 nucleotide sequence: TGTGCCACCAGCTTAGTTACAGGGGAACAGCCCCAGCATTTT. The full variable domain, rest sourced from reference TRBV15 and TRBJ1-5, is DAMVIQNPRYQVTQFGKPVTLSCSQTLNHNVMYWYQQKSSQAPKLLFHYYDKDFNNEADTPDNFQSRRPNTSFCFLDIRSPGLGDTAMYLCATSLVTGEQPQHFGDGTRLSIL.

The chain has TRBV15 and TRBJ1-4; TRBD1 matches 8 bases. Germline V gene lookup returns CDR1 LNHNV and CDR2 YYDKDF (reference sequence). Trimming cost V 0 bases and J 3 bases; bases outside gene matches: 6. This CDR3 has 17 residues. The CDR3 region has the DNA TGTGCCACCAGCAGAGAGCAGGGGGCGCAGGCTAATGAAAAACTGTTTTTT. Protein sequence: CATSREQGAQANEKLFF.

The chain combines TRBV3-1 with TRBJ1-1, with a tentative D call TRBD1 (6 bases). The CDR3 consists of 11 residues. Germline assignment: CDR1 LGHDT and CDR2 YNNKEL (reference sequence). Trimming stripped 6 bases from V and 11 bases from J, with 13 bases between. DNA for the CDR3: TGTGCCAGCAGGTCTCAAGGGGGGGCTTTCTTT. Translation gives CASRSQGGAFF.

The chain couples TRBV20-1 to TRBJ1-1, with D maybe TRBD1 (5 bases). Per germline, CDR1 DFQATT and CDR2 SNEGSKA (reference sequence). This CDR3 is 13 amino acids long. Trimming left V 1 base short and J 5 bases short, with 11 bases between. CDR3 nucleotide sequence: TGCAGTGCTAGAGTCCCAGGGAAAACTGAAGCTTTCTTT. Protein sequence: CSARVPGKTEAFF.

The table lists this clonotype with many counts. This rearrangement joins TRBV28 to TRBJ2-3; no definite D call. This CDR3 comprises 14 residues. V was cut by 8 bases and J by 4 bases, with 16 bases left in between. CDR1 MDHEN and CDR2 SYDVKM come from the germline V gene. The CDR3 loop is CASETLPPSDTQYF. Written as DNA, the CDR3 is TGTGCCAGCGAAACCCTCCCACCGTCAGATACGCAGTATTTT.

The chain has TRBV6-5 and TRBJ2-7; D possibly corresponds to TRBD2 (6 bases). The CDR3 runs to 16 residues. V was clipped by 0 bases and J by 6 bases, with 18 bases between them. Germline lookup yields CDR1 MNHEY and CDR2 SVGAGI. The CDR3: CASSYSLSGSPCEQYF. CDR3 DNA sequence: TGTGCCAGCAGTTACTCCCTCAGCGGGTCACCCTGCGAGCAGTACTTC.

This chain uses TRBV27 with TRBJ1-2; the D gene is possibly TRBD1 (5 bases). The CDR3 extends over 15 amino acids. Between the trimmed V and J ends, which lost 3 bases and 6 bases, there was a span of 17 bases. From germline, CDR1 is MNHEY and CDR2 SMNVEV (reference sequence). The CDR3 coding sequence is TGTGCCAGCAGTTTTCTGGGGGGTTTAATCCATGGCTACACCTTC. Its protein is CASSFLGGLIHGYTF.

This clonotype was counted only a few times. The chain links TRBV6-6 to TRBJ2-3; perhaps TRBD2 as D (6 bases). Germline V gene sequence: CDR1 MNHNY, CDR2 SVGAGI (reference sequence). Trimming removed 0 bases from V and 0 bases from J, with 7 bases in between. CDR3 length equals 15 residues. The DNA for the CDR3 is TGTGCCAGCAGTTACTCAACTAGCAGCACAGATACGCAGTATTTT. Translation gives CASSYSTSSTDTQYF.

For this clonotype: A much larger clone is a single base away; this may be a read error. The chain has TRBV20-1 and TRBJ2-1; TRBD2 aligns across 11 bases. Germline V gene sequence: CDR1 DFQATT, CDR2 SNEGSKA (reference sequence). Trimming removed 0 bases from V and 7 bases from J; junction bases left unmatched: 5. The length of the CDR3 is 15 residues. The chain's CDR3 is CSARDSSSGRNEQFF. CDR3 nucleotide sequence: TGCAGTGCTAGAGATTCGTCTAGCGGGAGGAATGAGCAGTTCTTC.

In this sample, this clonotype turned up a few times. This rearrangement joins TRBV6-1 to TRBJ2-1, with 7 bases lining up with TRBD2. This CDR3 comprises 14 residues. The ends lost 6 bases at V and 2 bases at J; junction bases unmatched: 4. Germline assignment: CDR1 MNHNS and CDR2 SASEGT. DNA of the CDR3: TGTGCCAGCAGCGACGGACTAGCCTACAATGAGCAGTTCTTC. Its protein is CASSDGLAYNEQFF.

V gene TRBV28 combines with J gene TRBJ2-7, with D possibly matching TRBD2 (6 bases). This CDR3 comprises 13 residues. With 5 bases removed from V and 6 bases from J, the gap between germline ends came to 14 bases. The germline V gene has CDR1 MDHEN and CDR2 SYDVKM. CDR3 DNA sequence: TGTGCCAGCAGTCACCCTCGGGGGTCCGAGCAGTACTTC. This codes for CASSHPRGSEQYF.

This clonotype was observed many times. The chain has TRBV28 and TRBJ2-1; TRBD2 matches 9 bases. This CDR3 comprises 14 residues. The germline gives CDR1 MDHEN, CDR2 SYDVKM. The J segment lost 7 bases and the V segment lost 6 bases, leaving 7 bases of the junction unmatched. DNA of the CDR3: TGTGCCAGCAGATTGGCGGGAGGGCTGAATGAGCAGTTCTTC. It specifies CASRLAGGLNEQFF.

In this sample, this clonotype turned up many times. The genes are TRBV10-3 and TRBJ1-2; TRBD1 is a possible D gene (6 bases). Germline V gives CDR1 ENHRY, CDR2 SYGVKD. CDR3 length: 15 amino acids. V lost 3 bases and J 1 base, leaving 12 bases between the germline ends. The CDR3 spells CAISDIPGDNYGYTF. The CDR3 DNA reads as TGTGCCATCAGTGATATCCCAGGGGATAACTATGGCTACACCTTC.

The CDR3 DNA reads as TGCAGCGTTGGGCCGGATAGCGGGAGAGGGGGGGAGCTGTTTTTT. This codes for CSVGPDSGRGGELFF. The V and J genes are TRBV29-1 and TRBJ2-2, with 9 bases aligning to TRBD2. V lost 4 bases and J lost 8; bases outside the gene matches: 11. CDR1 and CDR2 (germline): SQVTM, ANQGSEA. The CDR3 runs to 15 residues.

The J gene is TRBJ2-1, the V gene TRBV6-1; D gene unclear. This CDR3 has 15 amino acids. Trimming pared 7 bases from V and 4 bases from J, leaving 17 bases between. CDR1 is MNHNS, CDR2 SASEGT, per germline. CDR3 residues: CASTQGPSPYNEQFF. The CDR3 DNA reads TGTGCCAGCACCCAAGGACCCTCTCCGTACAATGAGCAGTTCTTC.

Many counts were recorded for this clonotype. The rearrangement links TRBV12-3 or TRBV12-4 to TRBJ2-7; 9 nucleotides agree with TRBD1. The length of the CDR3 is 15 residues. J was trimmed by 4 bases and V by 7 bases; bases with no gene match: 11. CDR3 residues: CASNSPGTGSYEQYF. Here the CDR3 DNA reads TGTGCCAGCAATTCCCCCGGGACAGGGTCTTACGAGCAGTACTTC.

This clonotype was seen many times. V and J are TRBV28 and TRBJ2-2, with 7 bases that match TRBD2. The trim removed 6 bases at V and 7 bases at J, leaving 8 bases unmatched. The CDR3 sequence is 14 residues long. CDR1 is MDHEN, CDR2 SYDVKM, per germline. CDR3 in DNA: TGTGCCAGCAGGTCCCCGGGAGGACTCGGGGAGCTGTTTTTT. Protein product: CASRSPGGLGELFF.